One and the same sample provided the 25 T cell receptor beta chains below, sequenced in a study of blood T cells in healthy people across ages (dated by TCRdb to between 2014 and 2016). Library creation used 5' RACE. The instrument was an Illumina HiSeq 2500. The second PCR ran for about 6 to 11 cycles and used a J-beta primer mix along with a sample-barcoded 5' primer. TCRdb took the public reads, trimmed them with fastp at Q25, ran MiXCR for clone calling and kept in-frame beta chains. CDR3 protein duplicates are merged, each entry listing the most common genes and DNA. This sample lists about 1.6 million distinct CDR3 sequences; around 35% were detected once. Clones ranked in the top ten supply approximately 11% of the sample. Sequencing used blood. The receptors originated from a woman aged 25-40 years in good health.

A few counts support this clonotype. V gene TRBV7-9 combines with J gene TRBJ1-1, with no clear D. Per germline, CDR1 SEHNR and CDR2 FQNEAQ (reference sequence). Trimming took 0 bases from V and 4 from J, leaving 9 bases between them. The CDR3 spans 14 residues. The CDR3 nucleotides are TGTGCCAGCAGCTTAGCCCACTGGAGCACTGAAGCTTTCTTT. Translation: CASSLAHWSTEAFF.

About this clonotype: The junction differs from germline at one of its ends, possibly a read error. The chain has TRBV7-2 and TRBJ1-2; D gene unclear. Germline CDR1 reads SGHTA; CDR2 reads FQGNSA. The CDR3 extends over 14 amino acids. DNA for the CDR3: TGTGCCGGCAGCTTACTGCGGGCTAACTATGGCTACACCTTC. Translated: CAGSLLRANYGYTF. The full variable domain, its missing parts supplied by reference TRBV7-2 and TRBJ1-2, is GAGVSQSPSNKVTEKGKDVELRCDPISGHTALYWYRQSLGQGLEFLIYFQGNSAPDKSGLPSDRFSAERTGGSVSTLTIQRTQQEDSAVYLCAGSLLRANYGYTFGSGTRLTVV.

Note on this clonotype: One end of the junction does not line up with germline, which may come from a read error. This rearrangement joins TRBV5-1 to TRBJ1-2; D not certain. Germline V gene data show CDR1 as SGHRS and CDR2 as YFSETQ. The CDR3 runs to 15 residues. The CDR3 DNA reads TGCGCCGGCAGCTTGGTTCAGTCCTTAGCGTTTGGCTACACCTTC. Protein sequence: CAGSLVQSLAFGYTF.

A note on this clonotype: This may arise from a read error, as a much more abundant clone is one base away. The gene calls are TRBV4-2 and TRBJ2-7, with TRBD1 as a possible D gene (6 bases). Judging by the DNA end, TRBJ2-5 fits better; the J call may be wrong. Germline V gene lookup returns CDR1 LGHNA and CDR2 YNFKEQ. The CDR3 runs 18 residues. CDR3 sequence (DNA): TGTGCCAGCAGCCAAGATCTACTAGTGGGGGCCTTAAAAGAGACCCAGTACTTC. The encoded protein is CASSQDLLVGALKETQYF.

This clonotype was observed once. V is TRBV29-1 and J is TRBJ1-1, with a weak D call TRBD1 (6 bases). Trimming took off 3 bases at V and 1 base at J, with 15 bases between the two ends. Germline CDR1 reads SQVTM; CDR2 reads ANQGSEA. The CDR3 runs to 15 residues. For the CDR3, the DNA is TGCAGCGTTGACTGGGGGGACATCACGAACACTGAAGCTTTCTTT. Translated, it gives CSVDWGDITNTEAFF. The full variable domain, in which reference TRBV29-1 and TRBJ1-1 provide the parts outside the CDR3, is SAVISQKPSRDICQRGTSLTIQCQVDSQVTMMFWYRQQPGQSLTLIATANQGSEATYESGFVIDKFPISRPNLTFSTLTVSNMSPEDSSIYLCSVDWGDITNTEAFFGQGTRLTVV.

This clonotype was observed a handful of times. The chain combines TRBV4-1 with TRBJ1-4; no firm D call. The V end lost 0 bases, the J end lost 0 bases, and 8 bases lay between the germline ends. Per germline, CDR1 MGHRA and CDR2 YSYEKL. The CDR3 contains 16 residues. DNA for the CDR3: TGCGCCAGCAGCCAAGAATACGGGGCAACTAATGAAAAACTGTTTTTT. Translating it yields CASSQEYGATNEKLFF.

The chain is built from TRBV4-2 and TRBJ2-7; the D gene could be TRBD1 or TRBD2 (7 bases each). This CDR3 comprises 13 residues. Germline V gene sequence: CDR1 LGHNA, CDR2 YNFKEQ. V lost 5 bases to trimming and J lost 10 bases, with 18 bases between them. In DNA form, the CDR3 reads TGTGCCAGCAGCTGGTCAGGGGGGGGAACCCAGTACTTC. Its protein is CASSWSGGGTQYF.

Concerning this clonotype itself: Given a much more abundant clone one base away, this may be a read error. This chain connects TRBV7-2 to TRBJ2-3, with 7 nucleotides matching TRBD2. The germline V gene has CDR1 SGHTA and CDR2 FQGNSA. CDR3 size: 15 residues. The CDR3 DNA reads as TGTGCCAGCAGCTTAGCGGGGGAGGGCACAGATGCGCAGTATTTT. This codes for CASSLAGEGTDAQYF. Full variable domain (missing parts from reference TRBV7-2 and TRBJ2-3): GAGVSQSPSNKVTEKGKDVELRCDPISGHTALYWYRQSLGQGLEFLIYFQGNSAPDKSGLPSDRFSAERTGGSVSTLTIQRTQQEDSAVYLCASSLAGEGTDAQYFGPGTRLTVL.

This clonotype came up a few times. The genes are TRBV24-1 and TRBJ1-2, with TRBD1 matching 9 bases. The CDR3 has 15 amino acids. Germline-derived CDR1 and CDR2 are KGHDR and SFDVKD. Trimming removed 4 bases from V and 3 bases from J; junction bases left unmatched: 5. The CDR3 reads CATSDPDRGDYGYTF. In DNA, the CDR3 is TGTGCCACCAGTGACCCGGACAGGGGAGACTATGGCTACACCTTC.

The CDR3 nucleotides read TGTGCCAGCAGTGAAGACAGGGGGCGCACTGAAGCTTTCTTT. Translation gives CASSEDRGRTEAFF. This chain connects TRBV2 to TRBJ1-1; TRBD1 aligns across 9 bases. The V and J ends lost 1 base and 4 bases, in that order; junction bases with no gene match: 1. Germline V CDR1 and CDR2: SNHLY, FYNNEI. This CDR3 has 14 amino acids.

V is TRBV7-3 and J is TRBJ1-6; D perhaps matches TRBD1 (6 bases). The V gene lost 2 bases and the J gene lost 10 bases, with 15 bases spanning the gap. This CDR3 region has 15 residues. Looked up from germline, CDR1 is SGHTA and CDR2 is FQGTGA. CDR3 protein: CASSLQGMTGSPLHF. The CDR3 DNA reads TGTGCCAGCAGCTTACAGGGGATGACCGGATCACCCCTCCACTTT.

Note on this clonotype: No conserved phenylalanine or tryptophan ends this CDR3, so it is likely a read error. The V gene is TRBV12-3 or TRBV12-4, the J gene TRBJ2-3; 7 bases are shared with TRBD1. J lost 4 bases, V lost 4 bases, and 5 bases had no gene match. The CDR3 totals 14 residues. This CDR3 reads CASSYRDRADTQYS. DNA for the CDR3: TGTGCCAGCAGTTACCGGGACAGAGCAGATACGCAGTATTCT.

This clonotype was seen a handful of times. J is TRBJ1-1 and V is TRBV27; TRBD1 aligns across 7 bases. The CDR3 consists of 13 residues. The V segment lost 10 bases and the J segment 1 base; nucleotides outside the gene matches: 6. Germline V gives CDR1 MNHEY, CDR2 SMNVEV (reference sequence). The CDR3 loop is CATTGIGNTEAFF. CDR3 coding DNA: TGTGCCACGACAGGGATAGGGAACACTGAAGCTTTCTTT.

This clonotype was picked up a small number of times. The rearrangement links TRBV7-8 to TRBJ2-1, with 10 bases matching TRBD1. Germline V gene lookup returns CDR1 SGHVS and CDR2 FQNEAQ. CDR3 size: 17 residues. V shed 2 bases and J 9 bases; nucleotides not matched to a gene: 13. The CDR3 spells CASSLYRGQGLGSEQFF. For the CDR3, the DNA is TGTGCCAGCAGCTTATACAGGGGACAGGGGCTAGGCAGTGAGCAGTTCTTC.

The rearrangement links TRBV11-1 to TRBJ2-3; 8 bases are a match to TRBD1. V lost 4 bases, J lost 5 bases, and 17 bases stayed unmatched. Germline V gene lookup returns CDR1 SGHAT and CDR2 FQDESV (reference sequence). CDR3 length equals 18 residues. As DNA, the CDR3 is TGTGCCAGCAGCTCACCCCAAGACAGGGGCGAAGTCAGAGATACGCAGTATTTT. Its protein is CASSSPQDRGEVRDTQYF.

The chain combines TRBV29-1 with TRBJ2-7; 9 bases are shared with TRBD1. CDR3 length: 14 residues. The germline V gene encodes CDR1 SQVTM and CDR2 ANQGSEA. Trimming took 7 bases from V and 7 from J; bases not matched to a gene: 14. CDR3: CSGGPGQGKNEQYF. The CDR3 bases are TGCAGCGGAGGACCGGGACAGGGAAAAAATGAGCAGTACTTC.

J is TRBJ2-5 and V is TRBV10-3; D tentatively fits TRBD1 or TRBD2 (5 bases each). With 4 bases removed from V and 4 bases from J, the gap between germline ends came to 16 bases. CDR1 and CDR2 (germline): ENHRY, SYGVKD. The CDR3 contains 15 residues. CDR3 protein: CAISGGAGRIETQYF. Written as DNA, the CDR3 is TGTGCCATCAGTGGAGGGGCAGGGCGGATAGAGACCCAGTACTTC.

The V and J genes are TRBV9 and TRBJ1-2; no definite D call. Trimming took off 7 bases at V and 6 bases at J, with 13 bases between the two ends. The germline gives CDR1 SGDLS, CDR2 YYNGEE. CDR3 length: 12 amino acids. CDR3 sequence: CASAGLLNGYTF. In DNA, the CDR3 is TGTGCCAGCGCCGGCCTCCTAAATGGCTACACCTTC.

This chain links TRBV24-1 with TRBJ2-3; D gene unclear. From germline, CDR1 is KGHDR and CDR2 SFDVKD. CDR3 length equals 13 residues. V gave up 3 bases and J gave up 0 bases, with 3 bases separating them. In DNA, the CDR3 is TGTGCCACCAGTGATCTTAGCACAGATACGCAGTATTTT. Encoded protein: CATSDLSTDTQYF.

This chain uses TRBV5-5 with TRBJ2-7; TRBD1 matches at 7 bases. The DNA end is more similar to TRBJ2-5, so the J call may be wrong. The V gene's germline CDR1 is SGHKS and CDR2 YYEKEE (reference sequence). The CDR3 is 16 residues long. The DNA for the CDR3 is TGTGCCAGCAGCGCCGGGCAGGGGGTATTTGCGGGGACCCAGTACTTC. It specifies CASSAGQGVFAGTQYF.

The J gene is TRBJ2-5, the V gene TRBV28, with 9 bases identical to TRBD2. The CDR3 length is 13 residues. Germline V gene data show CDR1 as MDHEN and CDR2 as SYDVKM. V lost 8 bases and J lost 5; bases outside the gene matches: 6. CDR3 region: CASGSGRTETQYF. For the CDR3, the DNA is TGTGCCAGCGGTAGCGGGAGAACGGAGACCCAGTACTTC. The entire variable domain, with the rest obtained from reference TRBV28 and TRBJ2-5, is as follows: DVKVTQSSRYLVKRTGEKVFLECVQDMDHENMFWYRQDPGLGLRLIYFSYDVKMKEKGDIPEGYSVSREKKERFSLILESASTNQTSMYLCASGSGRTETQYFGPGTRLLVL.

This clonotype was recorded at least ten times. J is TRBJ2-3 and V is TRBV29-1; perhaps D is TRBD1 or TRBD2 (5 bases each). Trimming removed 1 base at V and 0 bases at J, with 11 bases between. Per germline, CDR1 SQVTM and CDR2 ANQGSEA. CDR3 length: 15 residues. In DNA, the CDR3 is TGCAGCGTTGAAGGGCACGGGGCTAGCACAGATACGCAGTATTTT. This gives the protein CSVEGHGASTDTQYF.

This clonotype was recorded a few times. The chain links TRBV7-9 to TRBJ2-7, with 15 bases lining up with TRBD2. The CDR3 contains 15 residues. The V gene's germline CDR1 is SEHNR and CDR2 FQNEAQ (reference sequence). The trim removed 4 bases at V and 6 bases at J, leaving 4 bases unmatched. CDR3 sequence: CASSSEGLAGGEQYF. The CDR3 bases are TGTGCCAGCAGCTCCGAGGGACTAGCGGGGGGCGAGCAGTACTTC.

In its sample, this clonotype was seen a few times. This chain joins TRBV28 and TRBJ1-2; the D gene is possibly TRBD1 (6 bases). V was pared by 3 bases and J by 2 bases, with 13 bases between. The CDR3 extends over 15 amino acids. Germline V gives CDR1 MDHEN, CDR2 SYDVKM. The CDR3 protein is CASSFSDTGNYGYTF. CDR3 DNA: TGTGCCAGCAGTTTTTCCGATACAGGGAACTATGGCTACACCTTC.

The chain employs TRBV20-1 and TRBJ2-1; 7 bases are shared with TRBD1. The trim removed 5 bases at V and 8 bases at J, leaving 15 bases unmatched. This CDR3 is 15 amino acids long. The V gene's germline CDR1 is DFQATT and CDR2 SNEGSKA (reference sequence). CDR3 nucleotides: TGCAGTGCTCAGGCTCCTCAGGGGGTCGGTGATGAGCAGTTCTTC. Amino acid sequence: CSAQAPQGVGDEQFF.